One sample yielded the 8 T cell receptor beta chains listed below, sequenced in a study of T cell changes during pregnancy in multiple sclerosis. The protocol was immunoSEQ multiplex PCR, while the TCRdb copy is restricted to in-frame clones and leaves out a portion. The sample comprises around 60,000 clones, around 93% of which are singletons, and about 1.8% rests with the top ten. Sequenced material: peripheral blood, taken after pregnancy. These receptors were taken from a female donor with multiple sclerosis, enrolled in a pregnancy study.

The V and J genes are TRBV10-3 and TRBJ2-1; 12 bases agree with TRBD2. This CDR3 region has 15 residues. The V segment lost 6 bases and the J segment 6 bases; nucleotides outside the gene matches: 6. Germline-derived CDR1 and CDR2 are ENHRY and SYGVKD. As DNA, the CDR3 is TGTGCCATCAGCTCACTAGCGGGGGGCGTCAATGAGCAGTTCTTC. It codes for CAISSLAGGVNEQFF.

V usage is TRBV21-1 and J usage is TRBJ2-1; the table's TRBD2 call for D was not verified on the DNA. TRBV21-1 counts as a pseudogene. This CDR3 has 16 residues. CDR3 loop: CASSPRLAGGPHEQFF. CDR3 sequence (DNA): TGTGCCAGCAGCCCCCGACTAGCGGGAGGGCCCCATGAGCAGTTCTTC.

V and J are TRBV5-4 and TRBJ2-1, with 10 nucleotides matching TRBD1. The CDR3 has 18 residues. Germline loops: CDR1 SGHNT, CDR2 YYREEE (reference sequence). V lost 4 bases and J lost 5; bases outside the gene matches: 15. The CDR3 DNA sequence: TGTGCCAGCAGCCACCCAATCTTGGTCGGGACAGGGGACAATGAGCAGTTCTTC. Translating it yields CASSHPILVGTGDNEQFF.

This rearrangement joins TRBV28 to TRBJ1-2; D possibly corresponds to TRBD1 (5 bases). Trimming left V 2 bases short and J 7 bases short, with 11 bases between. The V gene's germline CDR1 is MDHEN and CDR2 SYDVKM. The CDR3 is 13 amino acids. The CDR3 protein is CASSLGGSGGYTF. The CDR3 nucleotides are TGTGCCAGCAGTTTAGGGGGGTCTGGTGGCTACACCTTC.

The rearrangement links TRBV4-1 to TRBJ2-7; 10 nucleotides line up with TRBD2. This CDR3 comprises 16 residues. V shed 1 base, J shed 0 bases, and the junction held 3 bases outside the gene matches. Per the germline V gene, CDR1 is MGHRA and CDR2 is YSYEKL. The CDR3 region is CASSQGVAGGSYEQYF. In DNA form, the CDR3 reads TGCGCCAGCAGCCAAGGGGTAGCGGGAGGCTCCTACGAGCAGTACTTC.

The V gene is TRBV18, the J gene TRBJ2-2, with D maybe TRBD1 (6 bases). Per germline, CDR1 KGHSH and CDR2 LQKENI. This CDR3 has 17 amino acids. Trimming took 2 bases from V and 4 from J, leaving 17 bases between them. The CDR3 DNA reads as TGTGCCAGCTCACCAAACCTGGGCCGAGGGGGCACCGGGGAGCTGTTTTTT. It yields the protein CASSPNLGRGGTGELFF.

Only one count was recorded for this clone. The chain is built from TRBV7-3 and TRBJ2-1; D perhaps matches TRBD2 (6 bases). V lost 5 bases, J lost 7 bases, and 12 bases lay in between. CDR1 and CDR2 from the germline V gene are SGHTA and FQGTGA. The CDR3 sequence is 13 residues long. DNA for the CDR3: TGTGCCAGCAGCCAAATGGGGGGAAATGAGCAGTTCTTC. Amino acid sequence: CASSQMGGNEQFF.

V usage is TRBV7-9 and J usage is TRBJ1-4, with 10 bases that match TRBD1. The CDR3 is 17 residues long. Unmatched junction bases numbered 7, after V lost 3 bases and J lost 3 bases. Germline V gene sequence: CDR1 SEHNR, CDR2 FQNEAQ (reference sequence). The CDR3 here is CASSLRQGASPNEKLFF. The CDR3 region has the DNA TGTGCCAGCAGCTTGAGACAGGGGGCAAGTCCTAATGAAAAACTGTTTTTT.